A selection of T cell receptor beta chains follows, all from one sample in a study of T cell responses to AZD1222 COVID-19 vaccine. The repertoire was sequenced with immunoSEQ multiplex PCR; TCRdb's copy has only in-frame clones and lacks some. The sample includes more than 75,000 clones, about 80% seen only once; the top ten take roughly 1.3%. The input for sequencing was peripheral blood, taken 28 days after the second AZD1222 dose. The receptors were sampled from an adult who received the AZD1222 COVID-19 vaccine. The conserved cysteine and the conserved F or W are not part of the CDR3 here. Clone size is shown for a subset of rows, as once, few, many or a class of expanded clone.

size | V | CDR3
. | TRBV28 | ASRAGATAAF
. | TRBV6-2/TRBV6-3 | ASSFSVRNQPQH
once | TRBV2 | ASSEALAGNQPQH
. | TRBV9 | ASSVASGGYNEQF
. | TRBV11-2 | ASSLDRSQRGTEAF
few | TRBV2 | ASDLAGGLNEQF
. | TRBV5-1 | ASSLGQGLSGNTIY
once | TRBV2 | ASSQERTGPYEQY
. | TRBV5-1 | ASSFWGAGELF
many | TRBV19 | ASAPGGRYEQY
. | TRBV6-2/TRBV6-3 | ASSEQGYYYEQY
. | TRBV29-1 | SVEDLHLRGSYEQY
. | TRBV18 | ASSPRMTSGANVLT
. | TRBV5-1 | ASSVTGDNYNEQF
. | TRBV28 | ASSLVRASGSYEQY
. | TRBV7-8 | ASAPGGNSPLH
. | TRBV28 | ASSLGGPISGSMF
once | TRBV6-5 | ASSFLQGAEAF
few | TRBV7-2 | ASSLVGARVQETQY
. | TRBV11-1 | ASSARGREGRSAF
. | TRBV19 | ASTPGQEGFEQY
. | TRBV27 | ASSLVGSNQPQH
once | TRBV7-9 | ASSFGTGREKLF
. | TRBV7-2 | ASSLARYEQF
. | TRBV27 | ASSLRLAGGGTDTQY
. | TRBV5-4 | ASSSYSGNTGELF
. | TRBV12-5 | ASGWGDNEQF
. | TRBV28 | AIGGRPPYEQY
once | TRBV12-3/TRBV12-4 | ASSTSGLYEQY
. | TRBV27 | ASRAARGPRRETQY
. | TRBV4-2 | ASSQDNDSGWKPQH
. | TRBV11-1 | ASSFMSGQPQH
. | TRBV28 | ASQQDRAGELF
once | TRBV3-1/TRBV3-2 | ASSRDRALGGDTQY
. | TRBV4-1 | ASSQVLRDRNTEAF
. | TRBV27 | ASKSLASNQPQH
. | TRBV7-6 | ASSLAFGPYSGNTIY
. | TRBV28 | ASGGTSGRRSLREQY
. | TRBV7-2 | ASSSSGTKYNEQF